This paragraph covers one T cell receptor (beta chain) sequence. These data belong to a study of blood T cell repertoires in COVID-19. Turning to the study itself: Samples came from the United States, Italy and Spain, spanning acute and convalescent COVID-19. In each case, the material was cDNA or gDNA derived from T cells, B-cell-depleted T cells, or PBMCs.

Seattle enrolled patients during active infection and tracked them longitudinally. Original processing methods: By means of reference gene primer amplification, nucleated cell counts were estimated. The repertoire was sequenced with immunoSEQ multiplex PCR; TCRdb's copy has only in-frame clones and lacks some. The V and J calls and the clone size are those of that table, but D and trimming were determined from the DNA. The top ten clones hold 4% to 5% of a sample with 150,000 or so clones, roughly 80% of them seen once. Trimming took 5 bases from V and 0 from J; bases not matched to a gene: 15. The germline V gene encodes CDR1 SGHAT and CDR2 FQNNGV. The CDR3 covers 19 residues.

The sequenced sample was peripheral blood. This chain joins TRBV11-2 and TRBJ2-1; 8 nucleotides align to TRBD2. The clonotype originates from a woman in her seventies with COVID-19, enrolled during active disease. The DNA of the CDR3 is TGTGCCAGCAGCCAGGGCAGCGGGGGAGGGTGGAGCTCCTACAATGAGCAGTTCTTC. This sequence encodes CASSQGSGGGWSSYNEQFF.